These 7 T cell receptor beta chains were sequenced from one sample in a study of PD-1 blockade in classical Hodgkin lymphoma (TCRdb year 2020). The meaning of the sample's time point label: cycle 2 day 1 (C2D1) of nivolumab. All trial patients had relapsed after autologous stem cell transplantation, with cohorts A, B and C differing in prior brentuximab vedotin exposure. The library was generated by the immunoSEQ multiplex PCR assay. In its TCRdb copy, this immuneACCESS table keeps in-frame sequences only and misses some clones. Where compared with another copy, unresolved V genes explain less than half of these, and the others have no known cause. The sample records more than 20,000 clones, about 80% of which are singletons. The ten largest make up roughly a sixth of the sample. The source was peripheral blood mononuclear cells (PBMCs), collected before the second cycle of nivolumab. The receptors originated from a human donor with classical Hodgkin lymphoma.

V gene TRBV7-9 combines with J gene TRBJ2-3, with D possibly being TRBD2 (7 bases). In germline, CDR1 is SEHNR, CDR2 FQNEAQ (reference sequence). The V end was cut by 1 base, the J end by 2 bases, with 13 bases between. The CDR3 length is 16 residues. The CDR3 sequence is CASSLGSGGPTDTQYF. CDR3 coding DNA: TGTGCCAGCAGCTTAGGTTCGGGGGGCCCCACAGATACGCAGTATTTT.

In DNA form, the CDR3 reads TGTGCCTGGAGGAGACAGGATAATTCACCCCTCCACTTT. Residues: CAWRRQDNSPLHF. The V gene is TRBV30, the J gene TRBJ1-6; tentatively, D is TRBD1 (6 bases). The V gene's germline CDR1 is GTSNPN and CDR2 SVGIG (reference sequence). CDR3 size: 13 residues. Trimming cost V 3 bases and J 5 bases, with 8 bases left between them.

The chain has TRBV15 and TRBJ1-4; D unresolved. Germline values: CDR1 LNHNV, CDR2 YYDKDF (reference sequence). Trimming removed 0 bases at V and 4 bases at J, with 9 bases between. This CDR3 has 15 amino acids. The CDR3 DNA follows: TGTGCCACCAGCAGAGAGGACGTCTTTAATGAAAAACTGTTTTTT. It is translated as CATSREDVFNEKLFF.

The chain has TRBV28 and TRBJ2-7, with D unclear. The germline V gene encodes CDR1 MDHEN and CDR2 SYDVKM. The CDR3 is made up of 16 amino acids. The V gene lost 3 bases and the J gene lost 0 bases, with 15 bases spanning the gap. The CDR3 region is CASSFETMRSSYEQYV. CDR3 bases: TGTGCCAGCAGTTTTGAGACCATGCGAAGCTCCTACGAGCAGTACGTC.

The rearrangement uses TRBV4-3 and TRBJ2-7, with D hard to call. The CDR3 is 15 residues long. Germline CDR1 is LGHNA and CDR2 is YSLEER. Trimming removed 0 bases from V and 2 bases from J, with 11 bases in between. CDR3 DNA: TGCGCCAGCAGCCAAGATTGGGGATATACCTACGAGCAGTACTTC. Protein: CASSQDWGYTYEQYF.

The V gene is TRBV5-1, the J gene TRBJ2-2; 8 nucleotides match TRBD1. The CDR3 runs to 18 residues. The germline V gene has CDR1 SGHRS and CDR2 YFSETQ. The V and J ends lost 1 base and 3 bases, in that order; junction bases with no gene match: 11. Written as DNA, the CDR3 is TGCGCCAGCAGCTTGACCACTGCAGGGGGCAGGGACACCGGGGAGCTGTTTTTT. Protein product: CASSLTTAGGRDTGELFF.

This chain uses TRBV5-4 with TRBJ2-5; 10 bases line up with TRBD1. CDR1 is SGHNT and CDR2 is YYREEE in the germline V gene (reference sequence). This CDR3 spans 15 amino acids. J was trimmed by 3 bases and V by 4 bases; bases with no gene match: 6. This CDR3 is CASSAPGTGEETQYF. For the CDR3, the DNA is TGTGCCAGCAGCGCGCCTGGGACAGGGGAAGAGACCCAGTACTTC.